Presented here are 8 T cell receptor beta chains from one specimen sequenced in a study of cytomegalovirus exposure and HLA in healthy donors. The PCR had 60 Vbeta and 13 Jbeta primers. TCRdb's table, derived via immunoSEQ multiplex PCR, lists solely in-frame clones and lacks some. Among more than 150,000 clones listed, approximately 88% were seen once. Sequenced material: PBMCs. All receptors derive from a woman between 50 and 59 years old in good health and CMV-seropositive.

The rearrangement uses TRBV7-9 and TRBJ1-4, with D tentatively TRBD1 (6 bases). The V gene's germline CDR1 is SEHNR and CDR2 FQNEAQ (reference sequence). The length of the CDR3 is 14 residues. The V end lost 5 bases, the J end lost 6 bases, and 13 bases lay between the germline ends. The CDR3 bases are TGTGCCAGCAGCAAGCGTTACAGGGATGAAAAACTGTTTTTT. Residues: CASSKRYRDEKLFF.

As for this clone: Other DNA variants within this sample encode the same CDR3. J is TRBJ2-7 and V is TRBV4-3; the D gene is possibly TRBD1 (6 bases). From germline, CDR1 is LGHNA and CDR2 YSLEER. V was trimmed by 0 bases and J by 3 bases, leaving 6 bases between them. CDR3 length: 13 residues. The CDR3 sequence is CASSQDRGYEQYF. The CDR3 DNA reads TGCGCCAGCAGCCAAGACAGGGGCTACGAGCAGTACTTC.

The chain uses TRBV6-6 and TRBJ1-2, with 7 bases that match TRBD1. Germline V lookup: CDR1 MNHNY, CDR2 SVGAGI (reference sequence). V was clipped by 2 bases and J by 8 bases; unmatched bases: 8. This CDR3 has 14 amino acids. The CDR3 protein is CASSYETGSAGYTF. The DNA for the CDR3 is TGTGCCAGCAGTTACGAGACAGGGTCGGCCGGCTACACCTTC.

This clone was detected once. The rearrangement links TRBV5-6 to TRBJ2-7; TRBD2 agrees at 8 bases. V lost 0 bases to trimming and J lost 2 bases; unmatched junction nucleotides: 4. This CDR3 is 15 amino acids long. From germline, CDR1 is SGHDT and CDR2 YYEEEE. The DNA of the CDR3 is TGTGCCAGCAGCTTGGTTGCGGGGGGCCCCTACGAGCAGTACTTC. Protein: CASSLVAGGPYEQYF.

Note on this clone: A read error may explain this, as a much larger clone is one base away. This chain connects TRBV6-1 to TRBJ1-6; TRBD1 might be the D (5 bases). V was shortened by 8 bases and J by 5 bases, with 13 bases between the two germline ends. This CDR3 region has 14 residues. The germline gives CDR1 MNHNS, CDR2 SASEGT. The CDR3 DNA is TGTGCCAGCGGATTGACAGAGAATAATTCACCCCTCCACTTT. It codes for CASGLTENNSPLHF.

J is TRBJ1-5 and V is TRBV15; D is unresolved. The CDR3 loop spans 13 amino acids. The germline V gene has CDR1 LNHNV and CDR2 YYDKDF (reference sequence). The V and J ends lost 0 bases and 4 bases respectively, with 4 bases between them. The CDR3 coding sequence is TGTGCCACCAGCAGAGATATTAATCAGCCCCAGCATTTT. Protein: CATSRDINQPQHF. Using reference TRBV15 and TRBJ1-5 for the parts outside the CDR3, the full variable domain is DAMVIQNPRYQVTQFGKPVTLSCSQTLNHNVMYWYQQKSSQAPKLLFHYYDKDFNNEADTPDNFQSRRPNTSFCFLDIRSPGLGDTAMYLCATSRDINQPQHFGDGTRLSIL.

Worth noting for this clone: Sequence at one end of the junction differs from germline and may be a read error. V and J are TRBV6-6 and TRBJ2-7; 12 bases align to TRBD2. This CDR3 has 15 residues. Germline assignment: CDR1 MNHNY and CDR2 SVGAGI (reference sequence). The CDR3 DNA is TGTGCCAGCAGTACAACCGGGACTAGCGGGCTATCCGCCGGCTTC. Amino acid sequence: CASSTTGTSGLSAGF.

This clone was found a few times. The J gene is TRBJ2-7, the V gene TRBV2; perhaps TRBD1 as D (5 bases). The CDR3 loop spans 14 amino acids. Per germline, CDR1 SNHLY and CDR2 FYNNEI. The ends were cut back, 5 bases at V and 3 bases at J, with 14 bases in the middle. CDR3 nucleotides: TGTGCCAGCAGTCCAGGGAACGGCGTCTACGAGCAGTACTTC. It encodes CASSPGNGVYEQYF.